The clone carrying this TCR beta chain was counted between two and nine times. What it binds is not known. The CDR3 length is 14 residues. CDR1 is SGHTS, CDR2 YDEGEE, per germline. Trimming cost V 7 bases and J 9 bases, with 20 bases left between them. These data come from a study of T cells after yellow fever vaccination. Study summary: SMART-Seq v4 Ultra Low Input prepared the low-cell-number fractions.

General study findings and limits: Re-detected after boosting: most primary clones, 96% of CD4 and under 90% of CD8. Peaking faster, on day 5 versus 15, the secondary response was nonetheless weaker.

UMIs were added to TCR cDNA along with a universal primer site when it was made by 5'RACE template switching. Each CDR3 protein gets one entry after TCRdb re-called the 5' RACE reads with MiXCR. The table includes around 590,000 distinct CDR3 sequences, 10% to 15% detected once. V usage is TRBV5-8 and J usage is TRBJ2-4, with D maybe TRBD2 (6 bases). Here the sequenced sample was PBMCs, taken on the day of the yellow fever booster vaccination. This TCR was sampled from a man aged 30-40 years who received the YFV17D yellow fever vaccine. CDR3 nucleotide sequence: TGTGCCAGCCTGGCGTGGCGACTAGTCCCCATTCAGTACTTC. Translating gives CASLAWRLVPIQYF.